Sequencing of this TCR beta chain was carried out in a study of OX40 agonist ivuxolimab in advanced cancers. CDR1 LGHNT and CDR2 FRNRAP come from the germline V gene. The length of the CDR3 is 14 residues. The V end lost 0 bases, the J end lost 3 bases, and 8 bases lay between the germline ends. Profiled with immunoSEQ multiplex PCR; TCRdb holds only in-frame clones, not every one. There are tens of thousands of clones in the sample; under 95% occur only once, and approximately 6% lies in the top ten. This material consisted of CD4+ or CD8+ T cells sorted from blood, taken in a trial of the OX40 agonist ivuxolimab. The clonotype comes from an adult with an advanced solid tumor such as melanoma, head and neck, liver or kidney cancer. The rearrangement links TRBV12-5 to TRBJ1-1; D gene ambiguous. The CDR3 spells CASGLVDGDTEAFF. DNA for the CDR3: TGTGCTAGTGGTTTGGTGGACGGGGACACTGAAGCTTTCTTT.